This is a list of T cell receptor beta chains from one sample in a study of CD4 T cells in relation to SARS-CoV-2 and coronaviruses. No cognate antigen is known for these TCRs. The repertoire was sequenced with immunoSEQ multiplex PCR; TCRdb's copy has only in-frame clones and lacks some. Among about 21,000 clones, 76% were seen once, and the ten largest hold roughly 17%. Sequences were obtained from CD4+ T cells from PBMCs, cultured in vitro. These receptors were obtained from a human donor in good health. Each CDR3 is given with its conserved first and last residue. Fields, in order: V gene, J gene, D gene, clone size, CDR3 DNA, CDR3 protein. The D gene is left open where the match is weak. The size entry is marked missing in some rows and otherwise reads once, few, many or a size class.

TRBV24-1,TRBJ2-7,TRBD2,.,TGTGCCACCAGTGATTCCCCGGGACTAGCGGGAGGGAGCTCCTACGAGCAGTACTTC,CATSDSPGLAGGSSYEQYF
TRBV5-4,TRBJ2-4,TRBD2,.,TGTGCCAGCAGCTCCCCGACTAGCGGTTACAAAAACATTCAGTACTTC,CASSSPTSGYKNIQYF
TRBV27,TRBJ2-7,TRBD2,.,TGTGCCAGCAGCCTAGCGGGACCCCAGTACGAGCAGTACTTC,CASSLAGPQYEQYF
TRBV5-1,TRBJ2-7,.,few,TGCGCCAGCAGCTGGGACGGGGCCGAGCAGTACTTC,CASSWDGAEQYF
TRBV10-3,TRBJ2-3,.,.,TGTGCCATCAGTGAGTCGGGCCCCCAAAACACAGATACGCAGTATTTT,CAISESGPQNTDTQYF
TRBV28,TRBJ1-3,.,.,TGTGCCAGCAGCCTCCAGGGCTCTGGAAACACCATATATTTT,CASSLQGSGNTIYF
TRBV5-1,TRBJ2-1,.,.,TGCGCCAGCAGCTTGACGGGCGATGAGCAGTTCTTC,CASSLTGDEQFF
TRBV5-1,TRBJ2-3,.,.,TGCGCCAGCCACAACAGGGATTTTAAAGATACGCAGTATTTT,CASHNRDFKDTQYF
TRBV30,TRBJ2-1,.,.,TGTGCCTGGGACTACCCTGAGGCGGTAGCCTACAATGAGCAGTTCTTC,CAWDYPEAVAYNEQFF
TRBV9,TRBJ2-1,TRBD2,once,TGTGCCAGCAGCGCCGCGTGGGGACTATCCAATGAGCAGTTCTTC,CASSAAWGLSNEQFF
TRBV5-1,TRBJ2-5,.,.,TGCGCCAGCAGCTTGGAGGAGGGTTCGGAGACCCAGTACTTC,CASSLEEGSETQYF
TRBV5-1,TRBJ2-3,.,.,TGCGCCAGCAGCCGGACGGGGACCGGGGGAGTCACAGATACGCAGTATTTT,CASSRTGTGGVTDTQYF
TRBV5-1,TRBJ2-3,TRBD1,.,TGCGCCAGCAGCTTGGTGACAGGGTCAGATACGCAGTATTTT,CASSLVTGSDTQYF
TRBV14,TRBJ1-1,.,few,TGTGCCAGCAGCCAGGAAATGACAGCGAACACTGAAGCTTTCTTT,CASSQEMTANTEAFF
TRBV6-1,TRBJ1-3,.,few,TGTGCCAGCAGTGAAGGACCGTCTTCTGGAAACACCATATATTTT,CASSEGPSSGNTIYF
TRBV15,TRBJ1-2,TRBD1,once,TGTGCCACCAGCGTGCAGGGGGATGGCTACACCTTC,CATSVQGDGYTF
TRBV4-2,TRBJ2-1,TRBD1,few,TGTGCCAGCAGCCTTACTTCCGGGACAGGGGACTACAATGAGCAGTTCTTC,CASSLTSGTGDYNEQFF
TRBV19,TRBJ1-4,.,.,TGTGCCAGTAGTTTACAGGGTGCAACTAATGAAAAACTGTTTTTT,CASSLQGATNEKLFF
TRBV9,TRBJ1-5,TRBD1,once,TGTGCCAGCAGCGCGGAGGACAGGGGAACCCAGCATTTT,CASSAEDRGTQHF
TRBV29-1,TRBJ2-5,.,.,TGCAGCGTCGTCCGGGGTATGGAGACCCAGTACTTC,CSVVRGMETQYF
TRBV5-1,TRBJ2-3,TRBD1,once,TGCGCCAGCAGCTTGGCGGACAGGGACACAGATACGCAGTATTTT,CASSLADRDTDTQYF
TRBV2,TRBJ2-7,TRBD2,.,TGTGCCAGCTCTAGCGGGGCCTCCTACGAGCAGTACTTC,CASSSGASYEQYF
TRBV6-1,TRBJ2-7,.,.,TGTGCCAGCAGTGAGGTGGCAGGGTTCGGTCCCTACGAGCAGTACTTC,CASSEVAGFGPYEQYF
TRBV30,TRBJ2-1,.,.,TGTGCCTGGAGTGCCACAGGGCCTTTAGATGAGCAGTTCTTC,CAWSATGPLDEQFF
TRBV12-3/TRBV12-4,TRBJ2-3,.,.,TGTGCCAGCCAATTAACAGATACGCAGTATTTT,CASQLTDTQYF
TRBV5-4,TRBJ2-3,TRBD2,.,TGTGCCAGCAGCGGGGGGACTAGCGGGAGGGGGGCAGATACGCAGTATTTT,CASSGGTSGRGADTQYF
TRBV19,TRBJ1-1,.,few,TGTGCCAGTAGTAATATTAGAGGGGGCACTGAAGCTTTCTTT,CASSNIRGGTEAFF
TRBV2,TRBJ2-1,.,.,TGTGCCAGCAGTGAACGGTACCCCCAGGGGTTACAGTTCTTC,CASSERYPQGLQFF
TRBV30,TRBJ1-1,.,.,TGTGCCTGGACCGAGGGACGGTGGGACACTGAAGCTTTCTTT,CAWTEGRWDTEAFF
TRBV5-4,TRBJ1-6,.,.,TGTGCCAGCAGCTTGGATAGCTCCTATAATTCACCCCTCCACTTT,CASSLDSSYNSPLHF
TRBV7-6,TRBJ2-7,.,.,TGTGCCAGCAGCCCCGCGGGGGAGGGCATATTGAGGGGGAGGAGCTCCTACGAGCAGTACTTC,CASSPAGEGILRGRSSYEQYF
TRBV21-1,TRBJ2-3,.,.,TGTGCCAGCAGCAAATGCATGCCCCCAAGACGCACCACAGATACGCAGTATTTT,CASSKCMPPRRTTDTQYF
TRBV11-1,TRBJ2-7,TRBD1,.,TGTGCCAGCAGGGGACAGGGGGCGAACGAGCAGTACTTC,CASRGQGANEQYF
TRBV28,TRBJ2-2,.,.,TGTGCCAGCAGCTACCAGGGAATGAACACCGGGGAGCTGTTTTTT,CASSYQGMNTGELFF
TRBV7-2,TRBJ2-7,.,few,TGTGCCAGCAGGTCCGGGACCGGGAACTACGAGCAGTACTTC,CASRSGTGNYEQYF
TRBV19,TRBJ1-2,.,.,TGTGCCAGTAGTGGTGAACAGAGGACCTATGGCTACACCTTC,CASSGEQRTYGYTF
TRBV7-3,TRBJ1-3,.,.,TGTGCCAGCAGCCAACTCGGACAGTTCTCTGGAAACACCATATATTTT,CASSQLGQFSGNTIYF
TRBV19,TRBJ1-1,.,.,TGTGCCAGTGGGTCAGGGAGCGCTGAAGCTTTCTTT,CASGSGSAEAFF
TRBV5-4,TRBJ2-3,TRBD2,.,TGTGCCAGCAGCCTCCCGGGACTAGCGGGAGCAGGAGATACGCAGTATTTT,CASSLPGLAGAGDTQYF
TRBV5-1,TRBJ1-6,.,.,TGCGCCAGCAGCTTGGGGGGTAAGGATTCACCCCTCCACTTT,CASSLGGKDSPLHF
TRBV3-1/TRBV3-2,TRBJ1-5,TRBD1,.,TGTGCCAGCAGCCCGCGGACAGGGGGAGGGCCCCAGCATTTT,CASSPRTGGGPQHF
TRBV6-5,TRBJ2-2,.,once,TGTGCCAGCAGTTCGGTCGGGGGCGCCTACACCGGGGAGCTGTTTTTT,CASSSVGGAYTGELFF
TRBV7-9,TRBJ1-4,.,.,TGTGCCAGCAGCATAAGCGATAATGAAAAACTGTTTTTT,CASSISDNEKLFF
TRBV24-1,TRBJ2-1,.,once,TGTGCCACCGCGGGACCGACCTTCCATGAGCAGTTCTTC,CATAGPTFHEQFF
TRBV30,TRBJ2-5,.,.,TGTGCCTGGAGTGTACTGCGTGCGGATCGGGAGACCCAGTACTTC,CAWSVLRADRETQYF
TRBV6-2/TRBV6-3,TRBJ2-7,.,.,TGTGCCAGCAGCCCCGGGGCAGTGGGGGAGCAGTACTTC,CASSPGAVGEQYF
TRBV5-1,TRBJ2-7,TRBD2,.,TGCGCCAGCAGCTTGGCACAGACTAGCGGGAACTACGAGCAGTACTTC,CASSLAQTSGNYEQYF